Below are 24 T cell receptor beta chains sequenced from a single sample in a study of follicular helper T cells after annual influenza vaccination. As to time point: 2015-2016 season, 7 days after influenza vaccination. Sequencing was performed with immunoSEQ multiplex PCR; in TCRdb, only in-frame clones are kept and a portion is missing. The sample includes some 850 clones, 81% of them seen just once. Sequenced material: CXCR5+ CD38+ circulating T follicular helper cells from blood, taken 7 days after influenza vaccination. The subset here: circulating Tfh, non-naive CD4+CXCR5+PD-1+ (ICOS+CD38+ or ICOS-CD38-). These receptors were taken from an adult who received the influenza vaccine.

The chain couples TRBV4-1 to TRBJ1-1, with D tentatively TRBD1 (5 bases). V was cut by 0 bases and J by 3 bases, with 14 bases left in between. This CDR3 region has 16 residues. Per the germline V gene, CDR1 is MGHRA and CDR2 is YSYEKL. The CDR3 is CASSQEGGGVDTEAFF. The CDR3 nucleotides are TGCGCCAGCAGCCAAGAAGGAGGAGGGGTAGACACTGAAGCTTTCTTT.

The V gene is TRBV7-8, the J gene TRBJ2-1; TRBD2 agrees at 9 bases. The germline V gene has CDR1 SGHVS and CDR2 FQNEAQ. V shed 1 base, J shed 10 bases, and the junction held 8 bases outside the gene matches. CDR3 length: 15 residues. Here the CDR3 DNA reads TGTGCCAGCAGCTTAGTTGTGGCTAGCGGGGCAGAGCAGTTCTTC. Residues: CASSLVVASGAEQFF. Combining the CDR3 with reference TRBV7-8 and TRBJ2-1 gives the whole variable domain GAGVSQSPRYKVAKRGQDVALRCDPISGHVSLFWYQQALGQGPEFLTYFQNEAQLDKSGLPSDRFFAERPEGSVSTLKIQRTQQEDSAVYLCASSLVVASGAEQFFGPGTRLTVL.

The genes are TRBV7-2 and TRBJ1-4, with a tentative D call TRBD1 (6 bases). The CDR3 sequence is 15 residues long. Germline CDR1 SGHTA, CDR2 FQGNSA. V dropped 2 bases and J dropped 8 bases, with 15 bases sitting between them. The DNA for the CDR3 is TGTGCCAGCAGCTTATCGGACAGCCTTAGGGAAAAACTGTTTTTT. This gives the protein CASSLSDSLREKLFF.

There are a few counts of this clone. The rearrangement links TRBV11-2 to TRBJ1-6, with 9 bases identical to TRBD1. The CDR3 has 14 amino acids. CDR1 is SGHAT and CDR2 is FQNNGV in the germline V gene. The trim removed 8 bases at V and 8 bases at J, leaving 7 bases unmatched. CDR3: CASDEGQGHSPLHF. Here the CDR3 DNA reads TGTGCCAGCGATGAGGGACAGGGTCATTCACCCCTCCACTTT.

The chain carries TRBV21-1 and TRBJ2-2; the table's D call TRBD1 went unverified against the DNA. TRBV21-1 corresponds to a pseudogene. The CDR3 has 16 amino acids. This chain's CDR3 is CASSKNPAGNTGELFF. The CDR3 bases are TGTGCCAGCAGCAAAAACCCGGCAGGGAACACCGGGGAGCTGTTTTTT.

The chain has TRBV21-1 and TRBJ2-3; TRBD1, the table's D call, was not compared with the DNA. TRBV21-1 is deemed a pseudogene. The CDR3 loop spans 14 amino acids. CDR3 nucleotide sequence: TGTGCCAGCAGCACCGGACAGGGGGCAGATACGCAGTATTTT. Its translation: CASSTGQGADTQYF.

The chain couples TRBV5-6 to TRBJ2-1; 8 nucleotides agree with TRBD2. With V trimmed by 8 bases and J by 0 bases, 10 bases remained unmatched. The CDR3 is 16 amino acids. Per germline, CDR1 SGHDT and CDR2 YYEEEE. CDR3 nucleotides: TGTGCCAGTGCCAGACCTCTAGCGGGCTCCTACAATGAGCAGTTCTTC. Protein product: CASARPLAGSYNEQFF.

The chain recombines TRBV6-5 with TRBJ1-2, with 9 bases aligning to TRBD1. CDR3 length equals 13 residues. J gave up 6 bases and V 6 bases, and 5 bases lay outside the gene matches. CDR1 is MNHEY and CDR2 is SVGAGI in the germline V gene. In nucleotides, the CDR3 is TGTGCCAGCAGCGACCGGGACAGGGATGGCTACACCTTC. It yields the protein CASSDRDRDGYTF.

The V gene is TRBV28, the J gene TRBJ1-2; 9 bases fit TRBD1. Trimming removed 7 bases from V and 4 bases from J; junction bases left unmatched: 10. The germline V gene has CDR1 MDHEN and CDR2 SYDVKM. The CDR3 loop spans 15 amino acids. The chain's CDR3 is CASTAEGQGGYGYTF. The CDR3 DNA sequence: TGTGCCAGCACCGCCGAGGGACAGGGTGGCTATGGCTACACCTTC.

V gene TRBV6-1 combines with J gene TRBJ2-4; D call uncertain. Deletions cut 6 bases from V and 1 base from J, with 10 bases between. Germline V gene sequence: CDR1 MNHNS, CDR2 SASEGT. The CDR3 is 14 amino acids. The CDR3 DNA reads TGTGCCAGCAGCGAGGTAGCCGCCAAAAACATTCAGTACTTC. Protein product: CASSEVAAKNIQYF.

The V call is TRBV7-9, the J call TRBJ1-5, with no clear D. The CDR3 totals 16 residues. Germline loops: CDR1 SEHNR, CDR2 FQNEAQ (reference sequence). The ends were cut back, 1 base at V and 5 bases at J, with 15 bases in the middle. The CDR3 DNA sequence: TGTGCCAGCAGCTTAGGCGGCTCAGCGGATGATCAGCCCCAGCATTTT. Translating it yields CASSLGGSADDQPQHF.

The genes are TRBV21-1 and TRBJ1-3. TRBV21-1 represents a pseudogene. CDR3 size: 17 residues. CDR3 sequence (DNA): TGTGCCAGCAGACGGCAGTTGCTACAACACGCACGAAACACCATATATTTT. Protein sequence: CASRRQLLQHARNTIYF.

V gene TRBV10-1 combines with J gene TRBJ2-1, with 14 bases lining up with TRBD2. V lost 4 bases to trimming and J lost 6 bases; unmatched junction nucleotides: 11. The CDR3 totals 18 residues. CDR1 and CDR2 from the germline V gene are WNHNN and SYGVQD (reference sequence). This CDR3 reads CASSGGLAGALPSNEQFF. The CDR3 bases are TGCGCCAGCAGTGGGGGACTAGCGGGGGCCCTTCCCTCCAATGAGCAGTTCTTC.

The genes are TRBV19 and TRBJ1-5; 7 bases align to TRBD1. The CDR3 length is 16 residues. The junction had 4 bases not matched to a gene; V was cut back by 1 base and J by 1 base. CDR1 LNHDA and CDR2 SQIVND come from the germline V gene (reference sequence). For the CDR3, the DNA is TGTGCCAGTAGTATAGTTCAGGGGGACAGCAATCAGCCCCAGCATTTT. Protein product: CASSIVQGDSNQPQHF.

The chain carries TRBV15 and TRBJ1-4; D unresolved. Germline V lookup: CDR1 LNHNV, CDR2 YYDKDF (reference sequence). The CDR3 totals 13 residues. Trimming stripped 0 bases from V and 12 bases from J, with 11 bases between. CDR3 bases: TGTGCCACCAGCAGAGATCAGGCCGGGGAACTGTTTTTT. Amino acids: CATSRDQAGELFF.

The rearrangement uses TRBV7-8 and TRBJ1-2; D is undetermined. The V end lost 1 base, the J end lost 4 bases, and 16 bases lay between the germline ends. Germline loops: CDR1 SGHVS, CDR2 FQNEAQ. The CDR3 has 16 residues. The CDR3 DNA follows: TGTGCCAGCAGCTTAGTAGTCGCAGGCGCCGCCTATGGCTACACCTTC. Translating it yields CASSLVVAGAAYGYTF.

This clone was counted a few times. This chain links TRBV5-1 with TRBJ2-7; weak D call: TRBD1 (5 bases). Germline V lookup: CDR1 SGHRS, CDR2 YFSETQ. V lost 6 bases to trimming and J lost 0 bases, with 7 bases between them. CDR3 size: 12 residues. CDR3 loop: CASKDSSYEQYF. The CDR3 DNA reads TGCGCCAGCAAAGACAGCTCCTACGAGCAGTACTTC.

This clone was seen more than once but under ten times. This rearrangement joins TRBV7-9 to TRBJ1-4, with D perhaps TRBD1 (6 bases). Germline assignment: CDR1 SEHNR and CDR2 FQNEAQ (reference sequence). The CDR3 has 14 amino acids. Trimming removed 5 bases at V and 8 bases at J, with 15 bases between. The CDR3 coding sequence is TGTGCCAGCAGCCCGGGACAAGGCGGGGAAAAACTGTTTTTT. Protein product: CASSPGQGGEKLFF.

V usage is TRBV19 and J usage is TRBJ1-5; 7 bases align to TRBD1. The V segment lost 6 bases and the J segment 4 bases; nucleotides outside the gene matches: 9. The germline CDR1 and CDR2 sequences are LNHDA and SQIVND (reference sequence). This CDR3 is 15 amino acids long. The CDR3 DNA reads TGTGCCAGTAGGGTGAAGGGGGCCAGTAATCAGCCCCAGCATTTT. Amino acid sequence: CASRVKGASNQPQHF.

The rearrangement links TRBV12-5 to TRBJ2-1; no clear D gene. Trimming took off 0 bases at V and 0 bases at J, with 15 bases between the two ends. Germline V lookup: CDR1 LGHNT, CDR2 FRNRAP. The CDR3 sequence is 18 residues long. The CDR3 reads CASGLVRDGSSSYNEQFF. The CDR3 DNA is TGTGCTAGTGGTTTGGTACGAGACGGCTCAAGCTCCTACAATGAGCAGTTCTTC.

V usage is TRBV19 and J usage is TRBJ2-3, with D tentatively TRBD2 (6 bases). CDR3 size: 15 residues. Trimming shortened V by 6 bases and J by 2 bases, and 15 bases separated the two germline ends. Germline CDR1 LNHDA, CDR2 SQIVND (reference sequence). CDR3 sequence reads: CASSRPGGDTDTQYF. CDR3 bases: TGTGCCAGTAGCCGCCCCGGCGGGGACACAGATACGCAGTATTTT.

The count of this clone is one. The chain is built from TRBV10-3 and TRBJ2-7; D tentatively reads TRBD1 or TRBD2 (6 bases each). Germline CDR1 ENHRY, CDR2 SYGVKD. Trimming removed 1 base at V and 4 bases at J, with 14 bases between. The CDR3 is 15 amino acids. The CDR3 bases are TGTGCCATCAGTGAGTACGGGCGAGGGGGGTACGAGCAGTACTTC. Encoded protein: CAISEYGRGGYEQYF.

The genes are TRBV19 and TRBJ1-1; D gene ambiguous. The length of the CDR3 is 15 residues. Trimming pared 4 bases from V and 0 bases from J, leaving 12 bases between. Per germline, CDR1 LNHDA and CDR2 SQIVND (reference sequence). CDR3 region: CASSRPGEMNTEAFF. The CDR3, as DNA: TGTGCCAGTAGTAGACCGGGAGAAATGAACACTGAAGCTTTCTTT. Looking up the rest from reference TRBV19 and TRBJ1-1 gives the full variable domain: DGGITQSPKYLFRKEGQNVTLSCEQNLNHDAMYWYRQDPGQGLRLIYYSQIVNDFQKGDIAEGYSVSREKKESFPLTVTSAQKNPTAFYLCASSRPGEMNTEAFFGQGTRLTVV.

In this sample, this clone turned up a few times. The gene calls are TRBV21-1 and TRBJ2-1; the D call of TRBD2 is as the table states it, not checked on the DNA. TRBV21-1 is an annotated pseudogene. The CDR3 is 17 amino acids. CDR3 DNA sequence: TGTGCCAGCAGTAGAAACGTAGCTACCCATTCCGACAATGAGCAGTTCTTC. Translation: CASSRNVATHSDNEQFF.